This record concerns one T cell receptor beta chain sequence. Its antigen is unknown. The germline V gene encodes CDR1 MNHEY and CDR2 SMNVEV (reference sequence). The germline V and J ends were trimmed by 3 bases and 7 bases, with 13 bases remaining between them. This CDR3 region has 14 residues. The record originates from a study of lymphopenia after photon versus proton radiotherapy. General study points: Proton therapy kept repertoires fairly stable, unlike photons, which gained effector/memory cells. In patients who died, overall survival fell as post-nadir TCR diversity dropped more. Survival link was tested only in deceased patients; proton benefit remains a possibility. After the lymphocyte nadir, photon-treated repertoires showed oligoclonal expansion, especially of CD8+ Temra cells.

Clones were read by immunoSEQ multiplex PCR, and TCRdb kept only the in-frame ones, dropping some. The table shows 70,000 or so clones, with under 95% occurring only once. The rearrangement uses TRBV27 and TRBJ1-5, with no clear D. Sequenced material: peripheral blood, taken from a patient treated with photon-based radiotherapy. This TCR came from a middle-aged woman with cholangiocarcinoma. DNA of the CDR3: TGTGCCAGCAGTTTGTGGGGAGAAGGCCAGCCCCAGCATTTT. It translates to CASSLWGEGQPQHF.